The text below deals with one T cell receptor beta chain. As yet, its antigen is unknown. The V end was cut by 5 bases, the J end by 0 bases, with 18 bases between. This CDR3 is built from 16 residues. Per the germline V gene, CDR1 is SGHRS and CDR2 is YFSETQ. Exclusion of a patient followed from autoimmune disease history or systemic immunosuppression. This sample stems from a study of OX40 agonist ivuxolimab in advanced cancers. Study context: Ivuxolimab, which patients received intravenously every 2 weeks, was dosed at 0.01 to 10 mg/kg.

The study's findings and limits: At 0.1-3.0 mg/kg, partial responders had clonal expansion among the lowest observed. Expanded clones were, on average, more numerous in CD8+ T cells than in CD4+.

Assay used: immunoSEQ multiplex PCR; TCRdb lists only in-frame clones, some missing. The sample gives approximately 3,300 clones, more than 90% of which show up once; around 2% is in the top ten. The rearrangement uses TRBV5-1 and TRBJ2-7; D call uncertain. The sample here was CD4+ or CD8+ T cells sorted from blood, taken in a trial of the OX40 agonist ivuxolimab. The source of this sequence is an adult with an advanced solid tumor such as melanoma, head and neck, liver or kidney cancer. The CDR3 DNA sequence: TGCGCCAGCAGAAACATCCTCAGCTCCTTCTCCTACGAGCAGTACTTC. This gives the protein CASRNILSSFSYEQYF.